A selection of T cell receptor beta chains follows, all from one sample in a study of blood T cell repertoires in COVID-19. Sequencing used immunoSEQ multiplex PCR; TCRdb keeps in-frame clones, though not all of them. The table shows approximately 180,000 clones, with 82% occurring only once. Sequenced sample: PBMCs or T cells enriched from blood (not recorded which). The receptors stem from a woman in her fifties or sixties with acute COVID-19. Both conserved end residues are part of each CDR3. The D gene is left open where the match is weak. Clone sizes are given selectively: once, few, many, or a class where the clone is expanded.

j_call v_call d_call clone_size cdr3_aa cdr3_nt
TRBJ1-6 TRBV14 TRBD1 NA CASSLSRGRGSSPLHF TGTGCCAGCAGCCTCTCTAGGGGCAGGGGGAGTTCACCCCTCCACTTT
TRBJ1-4 TRBV5-4 TRBD1 NA CASSLGTGVEKLFF TGTGCCAGCAGCTTGGGGACAGGCGTCGAAAAACTGTTTTTT
TRBJ2-2 TRBV5-4 TRBD2 NA CASSVPGLAGVTGELFF TGTGCCAGCAGCGTCCCGGGACTAGCGGGGGTTACCGGGGAGCTGTTTTTT
TRBJ2-1 TRBV6-6 NA once CASSYTVGDEQFF TGTGCCAGCAGTTACACCGTAGGAGATGAGCAGTTCTTC
TRBJ1-1 TRBV14 TRBD1 NA CASSPRQGMNTEAFF TGTGCCAGCAGCCCTCGACAGGGGATGAACACTGAAGCTTTCTTT
TRBJ1-1 TRBV5-4 NA NA CASSPRNSQMNTEAFF TGTGCCAGCAGCCCCCGGAATTCACAGATGAACACTGAAGCTTTCTTT
TRBJ2-3 TRBV18 NA once CASSSDTDTQYF TGTGCCAGCTCCTCAGACACAGATACGCAGTATTTT
TRBJ1-2 TRBV28 TRBD1 NA CASSLSGQGYGYTF TGTGCCAGCAGTTTATCGGGACAGGGGTATGGCTACACCTTC
TRBJ1-6 TRBV10-1 NA NA CASKWGRSGQGIHTPLHF TGCGCCAGCAAGTGGGGCCGCTCGGGACAAGGGATCCATACACCCCTCCACTTT
TRBJ2-5 TRBV30 NA NA CAWSAGDQETQYF TGTGCCTGGAGTGCGGGGGATCAAGAGACCCAGTACTTC
TRBJ2-2 TRBV18 NA NA CASSPNVGVAPNTGELFF TGTGCCAGCTCACCCAACGTCGGAGTAGCGCCGAACACCGGGGAGCTGTTTTTT
TRBJ1-5 TRBV12-3/TRBV12-4 NA NA CASRSIRNQPQHF TGTGCCAGCAGGAGTATCCGCAATCAGCCCCAGCATTTT
TRBJ2-5 TRBV7-6 TRBD2 few CASSLAGGKETQYF TGTGCCAGCAGCTTAGCGGGGGGGAAGGAGACCCAGTACTTC
TRBJ1-5 TRBV30 NA NA CAWSLEVGAGNSNQPQHF TGTGCCTGGAGCTTAGAGGTTGGGGCAGGGAATAGCAATCAGCCCCAGCATTTT
TRBJ2-7 TRBV24-1 TRBD2 NA CATSEGTSGRDEQYF TGTGCCACCAGTGAGGGTACTAGCGGGAGGGACGAGCAGTACTTC
TRBJ2-3 TRBV24-1 TRBD1 NA CATSQDRGQYF TGTGCCACCAGTCAGGACAGGGGACAGTATTTT
TRBJ2-5 TRBV27 TRBD2 NA CASRPSGLAGGQETQYF TGTGCCAGCCGTCCCTCGGGACTAGCGGGGGGCCAAGAGACCCAGTACTTC
TRBJ2-1 TRBV4-1 TRBD2 NA CASSQALLAGFSYNEQFF TGCGCCAGCAGCCAAGCTTTGCTAGCGGGGTTCTCCTACAATGAGCAGTTCTTC
TRBJ2-2 TRBV19 NA NA CASSMEGTNTGELFF TGTGCCAGTAGTATGGAGGGGACGAACACCGGGGAGCTGTTTTTT
TRBJ1-2 TRBV10-3 TRBD1 NA CAIRDRGLRSYGYTF TGTGCCATCAGGGACAGGGGACTACGTAGCTATGGCTACACCTTC
TRBJ1-4 TRBV19 NA NA CASSMGERADEKLFF TGTGCCAGTAGTATGGGCGAGAGGGCTGATGAAAAACTGTTTTTT
TRBJ1-1 TRBV11-2 NA NA CASAQAGGTEAFF TGTGCCAGCGCTCAGGCCGGGGGTACTGAAGCTTTCTTT
TRBJ2-1 TRBV19 TRBD2 NA CASSIQSSGREQFF TGTGCCAGTAGTATACAATCTAGCGGGAGGGAGCAGTTCTTC
TRBJ1-6 TRBV15 NA NA CATSRVGSGDSPLHF TGTGCCACCAGCAGGGTAGGGTCCGGGGATTCACCCCTCCACTTT
TRBJ1-5 TRBV7-9 TRBD1 many CASRAGTGPPEPQHF TGTGCCAGCAGGGCCGGGACAGGGCCCCCGGAGCCCCAGCATTTT
TRBJ1-4 TRBV5-1 NA NA CASSLGPGNEKLFF TGCGCCAGCAGCTTGGGTCCAGGGAATGAAAAACTGTTTTTT
TRBJ2-3 TRBV11-2 NA NA CASSLSGWGSTDTQYF TGTGCCAGCAGCTTAAGCGGGTGGGGGAGCACAGATACGCAGTATTTT
TRBJ2-5 TRBV28 NA NA CASSPPGGSIETQYF TGTGCCAGCAGTCCTCCAGGGGGGTCAATAGAGACCCAGTACTTC
TRBJ1-2 TRBV4-3 TRBD1 NA CASSHVQGAGEGYTF TGCGCCAGCAGCCACGTACAGGGGGCGGGGGAGGGCTACACCTTC
TRBJ1-1 TRBV7-2 NA NA CASSLLSPDTEAFF TGTGCCAGCAGCTTACTGTCCCCCGACACTGAAGCTTTCTTT
TRBJ2-3 TRBV28 NA NA CASSLLADSTDTQYF TGTGCCAGCAGTTTATTAGCGGACAGCACAGATACGCAGTATTTT
TRBJ2-1 TRBV2 NA NA CASDRDTVGGEQFF TGTGCCAGCGATAGGGATACGGTCGGGGGTGAGCAGTTCTTC
TRBJ1-4 TRBV14 NA NA CASSLGQTPNEKLFF TGTGCCAGCAGCCTTGGACAGACCCCTAATGAAAAACTGTTTTTT
TRBJ2-3 TRBV5-1 TRBD2 NA CASSRIAGGRTDTQYF TGCGCCAGCAGCCGTATAGCGGGAGGGAGGACAGATACGCAGTATTTT
TRBJ1-2 TRBV7-9 NA NA CASSLSGVYGYTF TGTGCCAGCAGCTTATCAGGGGTCTACGGCTACACCTTC
TRBJ1-6 TRBV5-1 NA NA CASSLLGGNSPLHF TGCGCCAGCAGCTTGCTGGGGGGTAATTCACCCCTCCACTTT
TRBJ1-3 TRBV30 NA NA CAWSLPVMGGKGVGGNTIYF TGTGCCTGGAGTCTTCCTGTAATGGGGGGAAAGGGTGTCGGAGGAAACACCATATATTTT
TRBJ2-7 TRBV19 TRBD1 NA CASSTGDRHYEQYF TGTGCCAGTAGCACCGGGGACAGACACTACGAGCAGTACTTC
TRBJ1-6 TRBV18 NA NA CASSPREVSVSPLHF TGTGCCAGCTCACCCCGAGAAGTCTCGGTCTCACCCCTCCACTTT
TRBJ2-1 TRBV7-2 TRBD2 NA CASSYWTSGGPQFF TGTGCCAGCAGCTACTGGACTAGCGGGGGCCCTCAGTTCTTC
TRBJ1-2 TRBV24-1 NA once CATSDTGQPYGYTF TGTGCCACCAGTGACACCGGACAGCCCTATGGCTACACCTTC
TRBJ2-5 TRBV13 NA NA CASSPRQALQETQYF TGTGCCAGCAGCCCGAGGCAAGCGCTCCAAGAGACCCAGTACTTC
TRBJ2-5 TRBV5-6 NA NA CASSSQRANRGTQYF TGTGCCAGCAGCTCGCAGCGAGCTAATCGCGGGACCCAGTACTTC
TRBJ1-4 TRBV27 NA once CASSLYSGLQLFF TGTGCCAGCAGTTTATATTCGGGGTTGCAACTGTTTTTT
TRBJ2-1 TRBV7-9 NA NA CASSGSVNSSYNEQFF TGTGCCAGCAGCGGGAGCGTTAATAGCTCCTACAATGAGCAGTTCTTC